These T cell receptor beta chains were read from a single sample in a study of T cells in Graves' hyperthyroidism and ophthalmopathy. MiXCR, applied by TCRdb to the multiplex PCR reads, yields one record per CDR3 protein. The repertoire holds a few hundred thousand distinct CDR3 sequences, with under 25% as singletons. Sequenced sample: blood. The receptors here all came from a young man with Graves' hyperthyroidism. CDR3s include the opening cysteine and the closing phenylalanine or tryptophan. The order of the fields is J gene, clone size, D gene, V gene, CDR3 DNA, CDR3 protein. A D gene is named only where the DNA matches it firmly. The size of a clone is reported for some rows only, either as once, few or many, or as a class for expanded clones.

>TRBJ1-5|few|-|TRBV20-1
TGCAGTGCTAGAGTTAGGGGGAATTTAGGTCAGCCCCAGCATTTT
CSARVRGNLGQPQHF
>TRBJ2-2|once|TRBD1|TRBV19
TGTGCCAGTAGTAGTGGACAGGGAGTTTGGACCGGGGAGCTGTTTTTT
CASSSGQGVWTGELFF
>TRBJ1-1|many|-|TRBV13
TGTGCCAGCAGCTTCCTTCCCGGGGCTCGGGACACTGAAGCTTTCTTT
CASSFLPGARDTEAFF
>TRBJ2-5|few|TRBD2|TRBV9
TGTGCCAGCAGCGGACTAGCGGGGGGGGCCCCACCCGAGACCCAGTACTTC
CASSGLAGGAPPETQYF
>TRBJ2-2|-|-|TRBV20-1
TGCAGTGCTTACCAACGGGGGACCTGGGGCAACCGGGGAGCTGTTTTT
CSAYQRGTWGNRGAVF
>TRBJ2-5|many|TRBD2|TRBV2
TGTGCCAGCAGTGATAGGCTAGCGGGGGAAGAGACCCAGTACTTC
CASSDRLAGEETQYF
>TRBJ2-2|-|TRBD2|TRBV2
TGTGCCAGCAGCCTTAGCGGGGCCCACACCGGGGAGCTGTTTTTT
CASSLSGAHTGELFF
>TRBJ2-5|once|-|TRBV28
TGTGCCAGCAGTTTACAGGGGGCGCGGGAGTCCGAGTACTTC
CASSLQGARESEYF
>TRBJ1-4|many|-|TRBV6-5
TGTGCCAGCAGTCACCTGGATGGGGGAAAACTGTTTTTT
CASSHLDGGKLFF
>TRBJ2-7|many|-|TRBV12-3/TRBV12-4
TGTGCCAGCAGTTTCTCAGGGCAGGAGGCGGACTTC
CASSFSGQEADF
>TRBJ2-7|many|-|TRBV12-3/TRBV12-4
TGTGCCAGCAGTATTGCGGGGACCCACCACTTCTACGAGCAGTACTTC
CASSIAGTHHFYEQYF
>TRBJ2-2|-|TRBD2|TRBV6-2/TRBV6-3
TGTGCCAGCAGGACTAGCGGGGGACTGACCCTCTCCGGGGAGCTGTTTTTT
CASRTSGGLTLSGELFF
>TRBJ1-1|few|-|TRBV27
TGTGCCAGCACCCTACAGGAGACCTACGACACTGAAGCTTTCTTT
CASTLQETYDTEAFF
>TRBJ1-5|-|TRBD1|TRBV12-3/TRBV12-4
TGTGCCAGCAGTTGGCAGGGACAGGAGTTATTGCCCCAGCATTTT
CASSWQGQELLPQHF
>TRBJ1-1|many|TRBD1|TRBV19
TGTGCCAGTAGGCCCAGGGGGTACACTGAAGCTTTCTTT
CASRPRGYTEAFF
>TRBJ2-2|-|-|TRBV7-8
TGTGCCAGCAGCGAGCAGTATGGAGGCGGGGAGCTGTTTTTT
CASSEQYGGGELFF
>TRBJ1-1|-|-|TRBV29-1
TGCAGCGTGACATACGCGGCTGAAGCTTTCTTT
CSVTYAAEAFF
>TRBJ2-7|many|-|TRBV7-9
TGTGCCAGCAGCTTAAAGGACCACGACGAGCAGTACTTC
CASSLKDHDEQYF
>TRBJ2-5|few|TRBD1|TRBV28
TGTGCCAGCAGATCTATCGGTGGGACAGCCCAAGAGACCCAGTACTTC
CASRSIGGTAQETQYF
>TRBJ2-7|-|-|TRBV20-1
TGCAGTGCTAGAGACAGGGATCTCTACGAGCAGTACTTC
CSARDRDLYEQYF
>TRBJ1-2|many|TRBD1|TRBV29-1
TGCAGCGTACAGGGGTTTTATGGCTACACCTTC
CSVQGFYGYTF
>TRBJ1-2|few|-|TRBV20-1
TGCAGTGCTAGTTCTGGGGGTCATGGCTACACCTTC
CSASSGGHGYTF
>TRBJ2-5|many|TRBD2|TRBV13
TGTGCCAGCAGCTCCGGGACTAGCTCTCAAGAGACCCAGTACTTC
CASSSGTSSQETQYF
>TRBJ1-4|many|-|TRBV7-9
TGTGCCAGCAGCTTAGCCGATGAAAAACTGTTTTTT
CASSLADEKLFF
>TRBJ2-5|-|TRBD2|TRBV3-1
TGTGCCAGCAGCCAAGCAATCCCCCTAGCGGGAGGAGAGACCCAGTACTTC
CASSQAIPLAGGETQYF
>TRBJ1-1|many|-|TRBV12-3/TRBV12-4
TGTGCCAGCAGCGAAGAATACACTGAAGCTTTCTTT
CASSEEYTEAFF
>TRBJ2-7|many|-|TRBV30
TGTGCCTGGAGTAAGGGGGGGGCATCCTACGAGCAGTACTTC
CAWSKGGASYEQYF
>TRBJ1-1|many|-|TRBV5-1
TGCGCCAGCAGCTTGGCCTTCCTGTGGGGGAGGGGGAACACTGAAGCTTTCTTT
CASSLAFLWGRGNTEAFF
>TRBJ2-7|-|-|TRBV6-2/TRBV6-3
TGTGCCAGCAGCCCCCTCCGAAGCAGTCCTCGCTCCTACGAGCAGTACTTC
CASSPLRSSPRSYEQYF
>TRBJ1-1|many|TRBD1|TRBV20-1
TGCAGTGCTAGAGATTTGACAGGGAAGAACACTGAAGCTTTCTTT
CSARDLTGKNTEAFF
>TRBJ2-6|few|-|TRBV4-3
TGCGCCAGCAGCCTGTTTAACAGCGGTGGAGGGGCCAACGTCCTGACTTTC
CASSLFNSGGGANVLTF
>TRBJ1-1|-|TRBD1|TRBV20-1
TGCAGTGCTAGAGATCAAAGACAGGGGGGAGGACGCACTGAAGCTTTCTTT
CSARDQRQGGGRTEAFF
>TRBJ2-7|-|TRBD2|TRBV11-2
TGTGCCAGCAGCTTAAAGGGACTAGCGATACACGAGCAGTACTTC
CASSLKGLAIHEQYF
>TRBJ1-3|-|-|TRBV28
TGTGCCAGCAGTTTTAACGGAAACACCATATATTTT
CASSFNGNTIYF
>TRBJ2-5|many|TRBD1|TRBV4-2
TGTGCCAGCAGCCAGGCGCTGGGACAGCCTCTTCCCATGCAAGAGACCCAGTACTTC
CASSQALGQPLPMQETQYF
>TRBJ2-5|-|-|TRBV7-3
TGTGCCAGCAGTCTAGGCCCGGAAGAGACCCAGTACTTC
CASSLGPEETQYF
>TRBJ1-1|-|-|TRBV12-5
TGTGCTAGTGGATCCGACAGCCCCCCCGGATGGTACACTGAAGCTTTCTTT
CASGSDSPPGWYTEAFF
>TRBJ2-7|-|-|TRBV6-1
TGTGCCAGCAGTACACAGGGTGGCTCCTACGAGCAGTACTTC
CASSTQGGSYEQYF
>TRBJ2-7|-|-|TRBV4-1
TGCGCCAGCAGCCAAGGTCTAGGGGTCTCCTACGAGCAGTACTTC
CASSQGLGVSYEQYF
>TRBJ2-2|-|TRBD1|TRBV9
TGTGCCAGCAGCGGTCCGGGACAGGGGGTGGCCGGGGAGCTGTTTTTT
CASSGPGQGVAGELFF